The 3 T cell receptor beta chains in this list originate from one sample, sequenced in a study of blood T cell repertoires in COVID-19 (TCRdb year 2020). The library was made by the immunoSEQ multiplex PCR assay. TCRdb stores this immuneACCESS table with in-frame sequences only. Part of the clones is absent; in the studies checked, under half of the shortfall reflects unresolved V genes, and no reason is known for the rest. The sample data list around 170,000 clones, and 86% of these were observed just once. 2.5% to 3% of the sample is taken by the ten largest. Specimen: peripheral blood. These receptors originate from a woman in her 30s with active or convalescent COVID-19.

The V call is TRBV30, the J call TRBJ1-4; 11 bases fit TRBD1. Germline V gives CDR1 GTSNPN, CDR2 SVGIG (reference sequence). With 3 bases clipped from V and 8 bases from J, the junction kept 8 bases outside the gene matches. The CDR3 spans 15 residues. CDR3 region: CAWRRGQGVSEKLFF. The DNA for the CDR3 is TGTGCCTGGAGGAGGGGACAGGGGGTCTCCGAAAAACTGTTTTTT. Variable domain in full (rest from reference TRBV30 and TRBJ1-4): SQTIHQWPATLVQPVGSPLSLECTVEGTSNPNLYWYRQAAGRGLQLLFYSVGIGQISSEVPQNLSASRPQDRQFILSSKKLLLSDSGFYLCAWRRGQGVSEKLFFGSGTQLSVL.

CDR3 sequence reads: CASSLEAGETQYF. The CDR3 nucleotides read TGTGCCAGCAGCTTAGAAGCAGGAGAGACCCAGTACTTC. The chain joins TRBV11-3 to TRBJ2-5, with unresolved D. Trimming removed 0 bases from V and 4 bases from J, with 6 bases in between. Per germline, CDR1 SGHNT and CDR2 YENEEA. This CDR3 has 13 amino acids.

This clone was seen once. The chain has TRBV6-5 and TRBJ1-4, with TRBD1 matching 7 bases. Germline V gene data show CDR1 as MNHEY and CDR2 as SVGAGI. The CDR3 has 15 residues. Trimming at V came to 2 bases and at J to 2 bases, leaving 2 bases not matched to a gene. CDR3 sequence reads: CASSYQGGTNEKLFF. The CDR3 bases are TGTGCCAGCAGTTACCAAGGGGGCACTAATGAAAAACTGTTTTTT.